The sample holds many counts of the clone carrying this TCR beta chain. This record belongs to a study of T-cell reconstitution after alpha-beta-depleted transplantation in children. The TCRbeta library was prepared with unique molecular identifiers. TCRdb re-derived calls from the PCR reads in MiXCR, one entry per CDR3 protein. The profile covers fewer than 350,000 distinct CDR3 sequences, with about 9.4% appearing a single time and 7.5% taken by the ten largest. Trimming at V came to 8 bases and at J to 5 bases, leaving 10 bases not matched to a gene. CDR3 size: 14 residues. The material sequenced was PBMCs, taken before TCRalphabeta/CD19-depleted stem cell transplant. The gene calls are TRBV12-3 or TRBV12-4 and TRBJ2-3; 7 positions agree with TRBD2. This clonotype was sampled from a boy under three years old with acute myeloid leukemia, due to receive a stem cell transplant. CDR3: CASSPRGVLDTQYF. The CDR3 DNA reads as TGTGCCAGCTCCCCCCGGGGGGTTTTAGATACGCAGTATTTT.